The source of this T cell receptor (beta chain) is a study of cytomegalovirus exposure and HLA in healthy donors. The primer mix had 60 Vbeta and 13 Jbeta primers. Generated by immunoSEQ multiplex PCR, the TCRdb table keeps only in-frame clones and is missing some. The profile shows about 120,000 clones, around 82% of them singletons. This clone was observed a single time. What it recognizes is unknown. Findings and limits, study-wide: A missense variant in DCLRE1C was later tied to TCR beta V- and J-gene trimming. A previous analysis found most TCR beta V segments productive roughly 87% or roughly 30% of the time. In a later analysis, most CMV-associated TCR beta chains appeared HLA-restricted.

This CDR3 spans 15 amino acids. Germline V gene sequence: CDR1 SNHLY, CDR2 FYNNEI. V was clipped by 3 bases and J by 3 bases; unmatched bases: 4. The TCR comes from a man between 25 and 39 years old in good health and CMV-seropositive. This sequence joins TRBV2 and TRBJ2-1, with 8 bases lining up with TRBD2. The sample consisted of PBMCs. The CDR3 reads CASSDGAGGYNEQFF. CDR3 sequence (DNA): TGTGCCAGCAGTGATGGGGCGGGAGGCTACAATGAGCAGTTCTTC.